These 20 T cell receptor beta chains were all obtained from the same sample, sequenced in a study of pediatric ulcerative colitis. Profiling relied on immunoSEQ multiplex PCR, and the TCRdb table lists in-frame clones only, not all of them. The data hold roughly 54,000 clones, with about 89% observed a single time. Sequences were obtained from blood. Source of these receptors: a boy between 10 and 17 years old who was a control in a study of pediatric ulcerative colitis.

The chain joins TRBV11-2 to TRBJ2-2; 7 nucleotides agree with TRBD1. CDR1 is SGHAT, CDR2 FQNNGV, per germline. CDR3 size: 14 residues. V was clipped by 3 bases and J by 4 bases; unmatched bases: 2. The CDR3 loop reads CASSFGTVTGELFF. The CDR3 coding sequence is TGTGCCAGCAGCTTCGGGACAGTCACCGGGGAGCTGTTTTTT.

Here the CDR3 DNA reads TGCGCCAGCAGCCAAGTAGACCTCGTCTCCAATCAGCCCCAGCATTTT. Translated, it gives CASSQVDLVSNQPQHF. The genes are TRBV4-1 and TRBJ1-5, with D uncertain. This CDR3 has 16 residues. In germline, CDR1 is MGHRA, CDR2 YSYEKL. Trimming left V 1 base short and J 3 bases short, with 13 bases between.

This chain links TRBV5-6 with TRBJ2-7; no definite D call. The CDR3 runs 13 residues. Trimming cost V 0 bases and J 2 bases, with 6 bases left between them. Germline values: CDR1 SGHDT, CDR2 YYEEEE. The chain's CDR3 is CASSLAPTYEQYF. CDR3 sequence (DNA): TGTGCCAGCAGCTTGGCCCCTACCTACGAGCAGTACTTC.

The rearrangement uses TRBV28 and TRBJ1-2, with TRBD1 as a possible D gene (5 bases). Germline loops: CDR1 MDHEN, CDR2 SYDVKM. Trimming took off 2 bases at V and 7 bases at J, with 11 bases between the two ends. The CDR3 length is 13 residues. This CDR3 reads CASSLGRGFGYTF. The CDR3 nucleotides read TGTGCCAGCAGTTTAGGGCGGGGGTTTGGCTACACCTTC.

The chain combines TRBV4-3 with TRBJ2-5, with D possibly matching TRBD2 (6 bases). CDR3 size: 15 residues. V was clipped by 3 bases and J by 5 bases, with 16 bases between them. Per the germline V gene, CDR1 is LGHNA and CDR2 is YSLEER. The CDR3 DNA reads as TGCGCCAGCAGCCAGGGCGGGGATTTGACGGAGACCCAGTACTTC. Residues: CASSQGGDLTETQYF.

This chain uses TRBV4-3 with TRBJ2-5, with 7 bases that match TRBD1. The germline CDR1 and CDR2 sequences are LGHNA and YSLEER. The CDR3 spans 16 residues. V was clipped by 0 bases and J by 3 bases; unmatched bases: 7. In nucleotides, the CDR3 is TGCGCCAGCAGCCAAGATTTTCAGACAGGGAAAGAGACCCAGTACTTC. This translates into CASSQDFQTGKETQYF.

This clone showed up just once. The chain has TRBV6-5 and TRBJ1-2; D remains ambiguous. Trimming cost V 0 bases and J 4 bases, with 15 bases left between them. Germline-derived CDR1 and CDR2 are MNHEY and SVGAGI. The CDR3 loop spans 16 amino acids. In DNA form, the CDR3 reads TGTGCCAGCAGTTACTCCGGAGACCCCGTCGGCTATGGCTACACCTTC. It encodes CASSYSGDPVGYGYTF.

The chain uses TRBV5-4 and TRBJ2-3, with D possibly being TRBD1 (6 bases). The V gene lost 5 bases and the J gene lost 1 base, with 8 bases spanning the gap. The CDR3 consists of 13 residues. Germline-derived CDR1 and CDR2 are SGHNT and YYREEE (reference sequence). The CDR3 bases are TGTGCCAGCAGAAACAGGGGCACAGATACGCAGTATTTT. Protein: CASRNRGTDTQYF.

The CDR3 DNA follows: TGTGCCAGTACCCCGGGGCCGGGGGGCTCCTACGAGCAGTACTTC. As protein: CASTPGPGGSYEQYF. The genes are TRBV19 and TRBJ2-7; 7 nucleotides line up with TRBD2. Trimming took 7 bases from V and 0 from J; bases not matched to a gene: 9. The CDR3 loop spans 15 amino acids. Germline values: CDR1 LNHDA, CDR2 SQIVND (reference sequence).

The V and J genes are TRBV7-2 and TRBJ2-1; 7 nucleotides agree with TRBD2. CDR1 SGHTA and CDR2 FQGNSA come from the germline V gene. The CDR3 extends over 15 amino acids. J gave up 6 bases and V 7 bases, and 12 bases lay outside the gene matches. CDR3: CASTERRTSLNEQFF. In nucleotides, the CDR3 is TGTGCCAGCACCGAACGCAGGACTAGTCTCAATGAGCAGTTCTTC.

The chain combines TRBV7-8 with TRBJ2-3; 9 nucleotides agree with TRBD1. This CDR3 has 15 residues. The germline V gene has CDR1 SGHVS and CDR2 FQNEAQ. The ends lost 2 bases at V and 2 bases at J; junction bases unmatched: 2. The CDR3 region has the DNA TGTGCCAGCAGCTTAAGGACAGGGGCCACAGATACGCAGTATTTT. This gives the protein CASSLRTGATDTQYF. The full variable domain, with the rest looked up from reference TRBV7-8 and TRBJ2-3, is GAGVSQSPRYKVAKRGQDVALRCDPISGHVSLFWYQQALGQGPEFLTYFQNEAQLDKSGLPSDRFFAERPEGSVSTLKIQRTQQEDSAVYLCASSLRTGATDTQYFGPGTRLTVL.

The V call is TRBV2, the J call TRBJ2-3; no clear D. Per the germline V gene, CDR1 is SNHLY and CDR2 is FYNNEI. Trimming pared 6 bases from V and 4 bases from J, leaving 5 bases between. The CDR3 is 11 residues long. CDR3 nucleotides: TGTGCCAGCAGGGCGGCAGATACGCAGTATTTT. Translated: CASRAADTQYF.

This clone was seen only once. The chain combines TRBV19 with TRBJ1-1; D unclear. The CDR3 totals 16 residues. Looked up from germline, CDR1 is LNHDA and CDR2 is SQIVND (reference sequence). The V end lost 6 bases, the J end lost 0 bases, and 17 bases lay between the germline ends. This CDR3 reads CASRLLLGGLNTEAFF. The CDR3 DNA is TGTGCCAGTAGGCTGCTTTTGGGAGGATTGAACACTGAAGCTTTCTTT.

The chain links TRBV7-6 to TRBJ1-4, with D perhaps matching TRBD1 (5 bases). Trimming cost V 5 bases and J 0 bases, with 10 bases left between them. The CDR3 is 15 residues long. Per germline, CDR1 SGHVS and CDR2 FNYEAQ. This CDR3 is CASSQRGATNEKLFF. CDR3 bases: TGTGCCAGCAGCCAAAGGGGTGCAACTAATGAAAAACTGTTTTTT. The full variable domain, completed using reference TRBV7-6 and TRBJ1-4, is GAGVSQSPRYKVTKRGQDVALRCDPISGHVSLYWYRQALGQGPEFLTYFNYEAQQDKSGLPNDRFSAERPEGSISTLTIQRTEQRDSAMYRCASSQRGATNEKLFFGSGTQLSVL.

This chain connects TRBV25-1 to TRBJ2-6, with D perhaps given as TRBD1 or TRBD2 (5 bases each). The CDR3 has 18 amino acids. The germline CDR1 and CDR2 sequences are MGHDK and SYGVNS. The V end lost 1 base, the J end lost 0 bases, and 13 bases lay between the germline ends. For the CDR3, the DNA is TGTGCCAGCAGTGAATTCACTTATGGGACCTCTGGGGCCAACGTCCTGACTTTC. Protein sequence: CASSEFTYGTSGANVLTF.

The gene calls are TRBV28 and TRBJ2-7, with 7 bases that match TRBD1. The CDR3 is made up of 15 amino acids. The ends lost 5 bases at V and 2 bases at J; junction bases unmatched: 9. Germline V gene lookup returns CDR1 MDHEN and CDR2 SYDVKM. This CDR3 is CASSLPGQVAYEQYF. The CDR3 nucleotides are TGTGCCAGCAGTCTTCCCGGACAGGTCGCCTACGAGCAGTACTTC.

The CDR3 loop reads CSVARVNLYEQYF. CDR3 sequence (DNA): TGCAGCGTCGCCAGGGTGAATTTGTACGAGCAGTACTTC. The chain links TRBV29-1 to TRBJ2-7; tentatively, D is TRBD1 (5 bases). Trimming pared 6 bases from V and 4 bases from J, leaving 16 bases between. Germline lookup yields CDR1 SQVTM and CDR2 ANQGSEA. CDR3 size: 13 residues.

This clone was seen only a few times. The V call is TRBV7-3, the J call TRBJ2-2; D uncertain. This CDR3 has 14 amino acids. V was clipped by 2 bases and J by 0 bases, with 4 bases between them. The V gene's germline CDR1 is SGHTA and CDR2 FQGTGA. CDR3 DNA: TGTGCCAGCAGCTTAGGGACGAACACCGGGGAGCTGTTTTTT. This gives the protein CASSLGTNTGELFF.

The chain couples TRBV19 to TRBJ1-5; unclear D gene. This CDR3 has 12 amino acids. Germline assignment: CDR1 LNHDA and CDR2 SQIVND (reference sequence). V was trimmed by 5 bases and J by 5 bases, leaving 7 bases between them. CDR3 protein: CASSSWDQPQHF. CDR3 bases: TGTGCCAGTAGTTCGTGGGATCAGCCCCAGCATTTT. Filled out from reference TRBV19 and TRBJ1-5, the complete variable domain reads DGGITQSPKYLFRKEGQNVTLSCEQNLNHDAMYWYRQDPGQGLRLIYYSQIVNDFQKGDIAEGYSVSREKKESFPLTVTSAQKNPTAFYLCASSSWDQPQHFGDGTRLSIL.

Written as DNA, the CDR3 is TGCGCCAGCAGCCAAGCAGCGTCCCAAGAGACCCAGTACTTC. This encodes CASSQAASQETQYF. V and J are TRBV4-3 and TRBJ2-5; D is uncertain. The CDR3 length is 14 residues. With 1 base removed from V and 1 base from J, the gap between germline ends came to 7 bases. From germline, CDR1 is LGHNA and CDR2 YSLEER.